Following are 13 T cell receptor beta chains from one sample sequenced in a study of T-cell memory formation after mild COVID-19. TCRdb redid the calling of the 5' RACE reads with MiXCR, one entry per CDR3 protein. The sample shows roughly 220,000 distinct CDR3 sequences, around 9.5% of them seen only once. The sequenced material came from PBMCs or a T cell subset sorted from them (not recorded which). All receptors derive from a man aged 18 to 29 who had mild COVID-19 (a few samples of this study predate the infection). Cell type and time point are not known.

There are many counts of this clonotype. The chain recombines TRBV20-1 with TRBJ1-5, with 8 bases identical to TRBD1. Germline CDR1 reads DFQATT; CDR2 reads SNEGSKA (reference sequence). The CDR3 has 13 amino acids. V was clipped by 0 bases and J by 11 bases; unmatched bases: 6. The CDR3 region has the DNA TGCAGTGCTAGAGATGACAGGGGTCAAGCCCAGCATTTT. Protein: CSARDDRGQAQHF.

This clonotype was recorded at least ten times. The chain recombines TRBV21-1 with TRBJ1-1; TRBD1 reflects the table's D call only, with no check against the DNA. TRBV21-1 corresponds to a pseudogene. This CDR3 has 14 residues. The CDR3 sequence: CASSIGQGVTEAFF. The CDR3 nucleotides are TGTGCCAGCAGCATTGGACAGGGAGTCACTGAAGCTTTCTTT.

This clonotype was counted a few times. This chain uses TRBV6-1 with TRBJ1-5; tentative D call: TRBD1 (5 bases). Germline loops: CDR1 MNHNS, CDR2 SASEGT. CDR3 size: 15 residues. V was pared by 0 bases and J by 7 bases, with 13 bases between. The CDR3 nucleotides are TGTGCCAGCAGTGAAGCGGACCTCAGGGAGCAGCCCCAGCATTTT. As protein: CASSEADLREQPQHF.

The chain carries TRBV24-1 and TRBJ2-1, with 7 positions matching TRBD2. J lost 1 base, V lost 6 bases, and 2 bases had no gene match. This CDR3 has 14 amino acids. Germline lookup yields CDR1 KGHDR and CDR2 SFDVKD. The CDR3 coding sequence is TGTGCCACCAGTTGGGGGGGATCCTACAATGAGCAGTTCTTC. Amino acids: CATSWGGSYNEQFF.

This chain joins TRBV7-9 and TRBJ1-1, with D perhaps matching TRBD1 (5 bases). The V and J ends lost 1 base and 1 base respectively, with 7 bases between them. CDR3 size: 14 residues. Germline V gene data show CDR1 as SEHNR and CDR2 as FQNEAQ (reference sequence). Here the CDR3 reads CASSLVGANTEAFF. For the CDR3, the DNA is TGTGCCAGCAGCTTAGTTGGGGCGAACACTGAAGCTTTCTTT.

V is TRBV11-2 and J is TRBJ2-3; D may be TRBD2 (6 bases). Germline V gene data show CDR1 as SGHAT and CDR2 as FQNNGV. The CDR3 contains 15 residues. The V gene lost 3 bases and the J gene lost 4 bases, with 14 bases spanning the gap. The CDR3 DNA follows: TGTGCCAGCAGCTTGGACTCGGCGGGGCCAGATACGCAGTATTTT. It yields the protein CASSLDSAGPDTQYF.

In its sample, this clonotype was seen many times. The genes are TRBV7-2 and TRBJ2-3; D is perhaps TRBD1 or TRBD2 (7 bases each). The CDR3 is 14 amino acids. V lost 5 bases, J lost 6 bases, and 15 bases lay in between. Germline CDR1 is SGHTA and CDR2 is FQGNSA. The CDR3 nucleotides are TGTGCCAGCAGCCCAGGGGGGGCCAGGGATACGCAGTATTTT. Protein sequence: CASSPGGARDTQYF.

This clonotype showed up just a few times. V is TRBV4-2 and J is TRBJ2-5; no firm D call. V lost 0 bases, J lost 5 bases, and 10 bases lay in between. CDR1 is LGHNA, CDR2 YNFKEQ, per germline. The CDR3 covers 14 residues. This chain's CDR3 is CASSQEVGTETQYF. CDR3 in DNA: TGTGCCAGCAGCCAAGAGGTAGGAACGGAGACCCAGTACTTC.

This clonotype was picked up many times. The chain couples TRBV7-2 to TRBJ2-3; D is undetermined. Germline lookup yields CDR1 SGHTA and CDR2 FQGNSA. The germline V and J ends were trimmed by 2 bases and 0 bases, with 12 bases remaining between them. CDR3 length: 16 residues. The CDR3 coding sequence is TGTGCCAGCAGCTTAAGTCGGGCAGTAAGCACAGATACGCAGTATTTT. Amino acids: CASSLSRAVSTDTQYF.

In this sample, this clonotype turned up many times. The rearrangement links TRBV14 to TRBJ2-2; D is uncertain. The length of the CDR3 is 15 residues. V gave up 5 bases and J gave up 3 bases, with 13 bases separating them. The germline CDR1 and CDR2 sequences are SGHDN and FVKESK. The CDR3 sequence is CASSGIARDTGELFF. The CDR3 DNA reads as TGTGCCAGCAGCGGCATAGCTAGGGACACCGGGGAGCTGTTTTTT. Based on the CDR3 plus reference TRBV14 and TRBJ2-2, the full variable domain is EAGVTQFPSHSVIEKGQTVTLRCDPISGHDNLYWYRRVMGKEIKFLLHFVKESKQDESGMPNNRFLAERTGGTYSTLKVQPAELEDSGVYFCASSGIARDTGELFFGEGSRLTVL.

This chain uses TRBV5-1 with TRBJ2-7, with D tentatively TRBD2 (6 bases). This CDR3 is 16 amino acids long. Per germline, CDR1 SGHRS and CDR2 YFSETQ. V shed 0 bases and J shed 3 bases, with 16 bases lying between them. The DNA for the CDR3 is TGCGCCAGCAGCTTGGGTGGAGGGACCCCTGGCTACGAGCAGTACGTC. Translation gives CASSLGGGTPGYEQYV.

This clonotype occurred a few times. The J gene is TRBJ2-3, the V gene TRBV5-1; 10 positions agree with TRBD2. The trim removed 2 bases at V and 6 bases at J, leaving 6 bases unmatched. Germline CDR1 is SGHRS and CDR2 is YFSETQ. This CDR3 is built from 15 residues. DNA of the CDR3: TGCGCCAGCAGCTTTGGCACTAGCGGGGCTGATACGCAGTATTTT. Amino acid sequence: CASSFGTSGADTQYF.

This clonotype was detected ten times or more. The chain links TRBV4-2 to TRBJ1-3; no clear D gene. V shed 0 bases and J shed 4 bases, with 19 bases lying between them. This CDR3 has 18 amino acids. The germline V gene encodes CDR1 LGHNA and CDR2 YNFKEQ. CDR3 residues: CASSQDPILPTAGNTIYF. The CDR3 region has the DNA TGTGCCAGCAGCCAAGATCCCATCCTTCCGACCGCAGGAAACACCATATATTTT.